This T cell receptor beta chain was observed in a study of shared clonotypes between healthy human individuals. Data came from immunoSEQ multiplex PCR; TCRdb stores just in-frame clones and leaves some out. The sample comprises over a million clones, 98% of which are singletons, and over 0.3% rests with the top ten. The CDR3 spans 15 residues. The V and J ends lost 1 base and 3 bases respectively, with 12 bases between them. Per germline, CDR1 SGHRS and CDR2 YFSETQ. The TCR sequence derives from a man aged 25-40 years in good health. What was sequenced was naive CD4+ T cells sorted from blood. Subset in this sample: CD45RA+ positively selected. This chain links TRBV5-1 with TRBJ2-3; D gene uncertain. CDR3 in DNA: TGCGCCAGCAGCTTGAATAGACTTTATACAGATACGCAGTATTTT. It specifies CASSLNRLYTDTQYF.